The T cell receptor beta chain described here comes from a study of cytomegalovirus exposure and HLA in healthy donors. Only in-frame clones appear in the TCRdb table, and some are missing; sequencing was by immunoSEQ multiplex PCR. Of around 150,000 clones in the sample, approximately 88% were seen once. Germline CDR1 SGHRS, CDR2 YFSETQ. The CDR3 totals 14 residues. The V end lost 0 bases, the J end lost 5 bases, and 9 bases lay between the germline ends. Sequencing used PBMCs. V gene TRBV5-1 combines with J gene TRBJ1-5; a possible D gene is TRBD1 (6 bases). The sequence derives from a young man in good health and CMV-seropositive. The CDR3 sequence is CASSLEGGDQPQHF. The CDR3 nucleotides are TGCGCCAGCAGCTTGGAGGGGGGGGATCAGCCCCAGCATTTT.